A selection of T cell receptor beta chains follows, all from one sample in a study of T cell responses to AZD1222 COVID-19 vaccine. TCRdb's copy holds only in-frame clones and misses some; the assay was immunoSEQ multiplex PCR. The table lists approximately 100,000 clones, approximately 90% of them singletons. The sequencing here drew on peripheral blood, taken on day 0 of AZD1222 vaccination. These receptors were obtained from an adult in good health. CDR3s include the opening cysteine and the closing phenylalanine or tryptophan. The D gene is left open where the match is weak. The size of a clone is reported for some rows only, either as once, few or many, or as a class for expanded clones.

d_gene: .
j_gene: TRBJ1-1
v_gene: TRBV13
abundance: .
CDR3aa: CASSIGHLNTEAFF
CDR3nt: TGTGCCAGCAGCATAGGACACTTGAACACTGAAGCTTTCTTT

d_gene: .
j_gene: TRBJ2-1
v_gene: TRBV7-7
abundance: .
CDR3aa: CASSWGPGDYNEQFF
CDR3nt: TGTGCTAGCAGCTGGGGTCCAGGGGACTACAATGAGCAGTTCTTC

d_gene: .
j_gene: TRBJ1-1
v_gene: TRBV28
abundance: .
CDR3aa: CASTQPSRGGTEAFF
CDR3nt: TGTGCCAGCACCCAACCCTCCCGGGGTGGCACTGAAGCTTTCTTT

d_gene: TRBD1
j_gene: TRBJ1-3
v_gene: TRBV7-8
abundance: .
CDR3aa: CASSLGTGRGNTIYF
CDR3nt: TGTGCCAGCAGCTTAGGGACAGGTAGAGGAAACACCATATATTTT

d_gene: TRBD2
j_gene: TRBJ2-1
v_gene: TRBV20-1
abundance: .
CDR3aa: CSASKLAGDEQFF
CDR3nt: TGCAGTGCTAGTAAGCTAGCGGGAGACGAGCAGTTCTTC

d_gene: .
j_gene: TRBJ2-3
v_gene: TRBV2
abundance: .
CDR3aa: CASSVLLGTDTQYF
CDR3nt: TGTGCCAGCAGTGTACTCTTGGGCACAGATACGCAGTATTTT

d_gene: .
j_gene: TRBJ1-3
v_gene: TRBV7-9
abundance: .
CDR3aa: CGWRETSGNTIYF
CDR3nt: TGTGGCTGGAGGGAGACCTCTGGAAACACCATATATTTT

d_gene: .
j_gene: TRBJ1-3
v_gene: TRBV7-9
abundance: .
CDR3aa: CASVLSSGNTIYF
CDR3nt: TGTGCCAGCGTCTTGAGCTCTGGAAACACCATATATTTT

d_gene: .
j_gene: TRBJ1-1
v_gene: TRBV28
abundance: .
CDR3aa: CASKVRHSHEAFF
CDR3nt: TGTGCCAGCAAAGTTCGGCATTCCCATGAAGCTTTCTTT

d_gene: .
j_gene: TRBJ1-5
v_gene: TRBV6-2/TRBV6-3
abundance: .
CDR3aa: CASSYFFGGASNQPQHF
CDR3nt: TGTGCCAGCAGTTACTTTTTCGGAGGCGCGAGCAATCAGCCCCAGCATTTT

d_gene: TRBD1
j_gene: TRBJ2-5
v_gene: TRBV7-3
abundance: once
CDR3aa: CASSLNPGTEETQYF
CDR3nt: TGTGCCAGCAGCTTAAACCCCGGGACAGAAGAGACCCAGTACTTC

d_gene: .
j_gene: TRBJ2-5
v_gene: TRBV7-9
abundance: .
CDR3aa: CASGQETQYF
CDR3nt: TGTGCCAGCGGCCAAGAGACCCAGTACTTC

d_gene: .
j_gene: TRBJ2-7
v_gene: TRBV2
abundance: .
CDR3aa: CASSEGLRGYEQYF
CDR3nt: TGTGCCAGCAGTGAAGGGCTCAGGGGCTACGAGCAGTACTTC

d_gene: .
j_gene: TRBJ1-2
v_gene: TRBV19
abundance: .
CDR3aa: CASKDSNYGYTF
CDR3nt: TGTGCCAGCAAGGACAGCAACTATGGCTACACCTTC

d_gene: .
j_gene: TRBJ1-4
v_gene: TRBV9
abundance: .
CDR3aa: CASRNPVKGTNEKLFF
CDR3nt: TGTGCCAGCAGAAACCCCGTGAAGGGGACTAATGAAAAACTGTTTTTT

d_gene: .
j_gene: TRBJ2-1
v_gene: TRBV3-1/TRBV3-2
abundance: .
CDR3aa: CASSRASARSYNEQFF
CDR3nt: TGTGCCAGCTCCCGGGCTAGCGCTCGCTCCTACAATGAGCAGTTCTTC

d_gene: .
j_gene: TRBJ1-1
v_gene: TRBV24-1
abundance: .
CDR3aa: CATSDSGVIGADEAFF
CDR3nt: TGTGCCACCAGTGATTCCGGGGTAATCGGGGCAGACGAAGCTTTCTTT

d_gene: TRBD2
j_gene: TRBJ2-7
v_gene: TRBV7-2
abundance: .
CDR3aa: CASSPLAGFDEQYF
CDR3nt: TGTGCCAGCAGCCCCTTAGCGGGATTCGACGAGCAGTACTTC

d_gene: .
j_gene: TRBJ2-7
v_gene: TRBV7-2
abundance: .
CDR3aa: CASSLTWATYEQYF
CDR3nt: TGTGCCAGCAGCTTAACATGGGCGACCTACGAGCAGTACTTC

d_gene: .
j_gene: TRBJ1-1
v_gene: TRBV2
abundance: .
CDR3aa: CASSLGEGTEAFF
CDR3nt: TGTGCCAGCAGTCTCGGGGAGGGCACTGAAGCTTTCTTT

d_gene: .
j_gene: TRBJ1-3
v_gene: TRBV6-5
abundance: .
CDR3aa: CASSYSAGVSGNTIYF
CDR3nt: TGTGCCAGCAGTTACTCGGCGGGGGTCTCTGGAAACACCATATATTTT

d_gene: TRBD2
j_gene: TRBJ2-1
v_gene: TRBV4-2
abundance: .
CDR3aa: CASSQGTSLGNEQFF
CDR3nt: TGTGCCAGCAGCCAGGGGACTAGCCTTGGCAATGAGCAGTTCTTC

d_gene: .
j_gene: TRBJ1-1
v_gene: TRBV12-3/TRBV12-4
abundance: .
CDR3aa: CASSFVTRGAFF
CDR3nt: TGTGCCAGCAGTTTCGTGACCCGAGGAGCTTTCTTT

d_gene: .
j_gene: TRBJ2-7
v_gene: TRBV5-4
abundance: .
CDR3aa: CASSLSQGYEQYF
CDR3nt: TGTGCCAGCAGCTTGTCACAGGGCTACGAGCAGTACTTC

d_gene: TRBD1
j_gene: TRBJ2-3
v_gene: TRBV5-1
abundance: .
CDR3aa: CASSAGQGWDTQYF
CDR3nt: TGCGCCAGCAGTGCGGGACAGGGATGGGATACGCAGTATTTT

d_gene: .
j_gene: TRBJ2-2
v_gene: TRBV7-9
abundance: .
CDR3aa: CASSLTATGELFF
CDR3nt: TGTGCCAGCAGCTTAACGGCCACCGGGGAGCTGTTTTTT